This T cell receptor beta chain stems from a study of cytomegalovirus exposure and HLA in healthy donors. The study, taken as a whole, reports: Sequencing artifact likely explains a cluster of highly shared sequence variants.

A multiplex PCR was run with 60 Vbeta primers and 13 Jbeta primers. Data came from immunoSEQ multiplex PCR; TCRdb stores just in-frame clones and leaves some out. The data show 85,000 to 120,000 clones, about two thirds seen once. As to this clone: Its antigen is unidentified.

Trimming took 2 bases from V and 7 from J, leaving 11 bases between them. Germline assignment: CDR1 MDHEN and CDR2 SYDVKM. The CDR3 has 14 residues. V and J are TRBV28 and TRBJ1-4; D remains unclear. Sequenced: PBMCs. The receptor was isolated from a female donor in good health and CMV-seronegative. The CDR3 DNA is TGTGCCAGCAGTTTAACCGCCGCTAGTGAAAAACTGTTTTTT. This gives the protein CASSLTAASEKLFF.